Below, 25 T cell receptor beta chains from the same sample are listed, as sequenced in a study of blood T cells in healthy people across ages. Primers used in a second PCR of roughly 7 to 11 cycles were a sample-barcoded 5' primer and a J-beta primer mix. MiXCR, applied by TCRdb to the 5' RACE reads, yields one record per CDR3 protein. The data contain nearly 1 million distinct CDR3 sequences, around 54% of them singletons. Sequencing was carried out using blood. Receptors originate from a woman aged 55-69 years in good health.

The genes are TRBV10-3 and TRBJ2-1; 10 bases are a match to TRBD2. CDR1 is ENHRY and CDR2 is SYGVKD in the germline V gene. This CDR3 has 15 amino acids. V dropped 7 bases and J dropped 2; count of bases not matched to a gene: 5. CDR3 coding DNA: TGTGCCATCAAGAGGACTAGCGGAACCTACAATGAGCAGTTCTTC. Protein product: CAIKRTSGTYNEQFF.

The chain uses TRBV5-1 and TRBJ2-3, with TRBD2 identical over 12 bases. Germline loops: CDR1 SGHRS, CDR2 YFSETQ. The CDR3 is 17 residues long. The trim removed 0 bases at V and 0 bases at J, leaving 2 bases unmatched. DNA of the CDR3: TGCGCCAGCAGCTTGGGGGGGACTAGCGGGAGCACAGATACGCAGTATTTT. Its protein is CASSLGGTSGSTDTQYF. Together with reference TRBV5-1 and TRBJ2-3, the CDR3 gives the full variable domain: KAGVTQTPRYLIKTRGQQVTLSCSPISGHRSVSWYQQTPGQGLQFLFEYFSETQRNKGNFPGRFSGRQFSNSRSEMNVSTLELGDSALYLCASSLGGTSGSTDTQYFGPGTRLTVL.

Worth noting for this clonotype: At one boundary the junction diverges from the germline segment, which might be a read error. The V and J genes are TRBV27 and TRBJ2-1, with D possibly being TRBD1 (6 bases). Germline V CDR1 and CDR2: MNHEY, SMNVEV (reference sequence). This CDR3 is built from 16 residues. This CDR3 reads CVSSLSRTVSYNEQFF. The CDR3 DNA reads as TGTGTCAGCAGTTTAAGTAGGACAGTCTCCTACAATGAGCAGTTCTTC.

The chain couples TRBV28 to TRBJ2-5; possibly TRBD1 or TRBD2 for D (5 bases each). The CDR3 consists of 14 residues. Germline V CDR1 and CDR2: MDHEN, SYDVKM. Deletions cut 8 bases from V and 5 bases from J, with 18 bases between. In nucleotides, the CDR3 is TGTGCCAGCTCACTAGGGGTCCTTGAGGAGACCCAGTACTTC. Translating gives CASSLGVLEETQYF.

This clonotype was picked up one time. The J gene is TRBJ2-7, the V gene TRBV4-2; D is undetermined. Trimming removed 1 base from V and 2 bases from J, with 12 bases in between. Germline CDR1 LGHNA, CDR2 YNFKEQ. The CDR3 length is 15 residues. This CDR3 is CASSQGPAKTYEQYF. CDR3 coding DNA: TGTGCCAGCAGCCAAGGGCCAGCCAAGACCTACGAGCAGTACTTC.

This chain connects TRBV4-2 to TRBJ2-5; 8 bases line up with TRBD2. This CDR3 is built from 17 residues. Trimming removed 4 bases from V and 3 bases from J; junction bases left unmatched: 13. The germline gives CDR1 LGHNA, CDR2 YNFKEQ. CDR3 amino acids: CASSPNTRLSGEETQYF. DNA of the CDR3: TGTGCCAGCAGCCCGAATACCCGACTTAGCGGGGAAGAGACCCAGTACTTC.

The CDR3: CSGADGRNQPQHF. The CDR3, as DNA: TGCAGTGGCGCGGACGGCCGCAATCAGCCCCAGCATTTT. This chain connects TRBV20-1 to TRBJ1-5; D is undetermined. Trimming left V 7 bases short and J 2 bases short, with 12 bases between. CDR1 and CDR2 from the germline V gene are DFQATT and SNEGSKA (reference sequence). The CDR3 loop spans 13 amino acids.

The chain recombines TRBV20-1 with TRBJ2-5, with 15 bases aligning to TRBD2. Germline V gene sequence: CDR1 DFQATT, CDR2 SNEGSKA (reference sequence). The trim removed 3 bases at V and 4 bases at J, leaving 9 bases unmatched. The CDR3 is 17 residues long. The DNA for the CDR3 is TGCAGTGCTAGTATTCCGGGACTAGCGGGAGGATTAGAGACCCAGTACTTC. Amino acid sequence: CSASIPGLAGGLETQYF.

The rearrangement joins TRBV13 to TRBJ2-3; 10 nucleotides match TRBD2. The CDR3 is 14 amino acids. Germline loops: CDR1 PRHDT, CDR2 FYEKMQ (reference sequence). V was clipped by 2 bases and J by 7 bases; unmatched bases: 3. CDR3 residues: CASSLKGLANTQYF. CDR3 sequence (DNA): TGTGCCAGCAGCTTAAAGGGACTAGCGAATACGCAGTATTTT.

The chain links TRBV14 to TRBJ2-5, with 8 bases lining up with TRBD2. There are 16 residues in the CDR3. Germline CDR1 and CDR2: SGHDN and FVKESK. V lost 0 bases, J lost 2 bases, and 5 bases stayed unmatched. CDR3 bases: TGTGCCAGCAGCCAAGATCTCGGGACTAGACAAGAGACCCAGTACTTC. The encoded protein is CASSQDLGTRQETQYF.

V usage is TRBV11-3 and J usage is TRBJ2-1; D tentatively fits TRBD1 or TRBD2 (6 bases each). The CDR3 consists of 16 residues. V was shortened by 1 base and J by 1 base, with 11 bases between the two germline ends. Germline CDR1 SGHNT, CDR2 YENEEA. CDR3 loop: CASSLGRGGSYNEQFF. CDR3 sequence (DNA): TGTGCCAGCAGCTTAGGCAGGGGAGGTTCCTACAATGAGCAGTTCTTC.

The chain links TRBV15 to TRBJ1-5; no clear D. The V gene lost 3 bases and the J gene lost 4 bases, with 4 bases spanning the gap. The CDR3 runs to 12 residues. The germline gives CDR1 LNHNV, CDR2 YYDKDF (reference sequence). CDR3 protein: CATSRINQPQHF. The CDR3 DNA follows: TGTGCCACCAGCAGGATAAATCAGCCCCAGCATTTT.

Points on this clonotype: The junction does not match germline at one end; this may be a read error. The chain combines TRBV29-1 with TRBJ2-7; perhaps TRBD2 as D (6 bases). The DNA end favors TRBJ2-1, so the J call may be wrong. The CDR3 sequence is 16 residues long. Germline CDR1 SQVTM, CDR2 ANQGSEA. This CDR3 is CGVGGNLATLRDEQFF. In DNA form, the CDR3 reads TGCGGCGTTGGAGGGAACCTAGCGACCCTCCGGGATGAGCAGTTCTTC.

This rearrangement joins TRBV11-3 to TRBJ2-3, with 8 bases that match TRBD2. Germline V lookup: CDR1 SGHNT, CDR2 YENEEA. J lost 4 bases, V lost 4 bases, and 4 bases had no gene match. This CDR3 has 14 residues. CDR3 coding DNA: TGTGCCAGCAGCTCCGGGACTAGTTCAGATACGCAGTATTTT. Protein: CASSSGTSSDTQYF.

The chain recombines TRBV3-1 with TRBJ2-5; no definite D call. The CDR3 runs 14 residues. V gave up 2 bases and J gave up 5 bases, with 12 bases separating them. Germline-derived CDR1 and CDR2 are LGHDT and YNNKEL (reference sequence). The CDR3 loop reads CASSQNPLEETQYF. The CDR3 DNA reads as TGTGCCAGCAGCCAAAATCCATTGGAGGAGACCCAGTACTTC.

The rearrangement joins TRBV9 to TRBJ1-2; tentative D call: TRBD1 (6 bases). Germline loops: CDR1 SGDLS, CDR2 YYNGEE. Trimming left V 4 bases short and J 7 bases short, with 23 bases between. The CDR3 has 16 amino acids. Written as DNA, the CDR3 is TGTGCCAGCAGCCCTCAGGGGCTACTTGGGGAGGCTGGCTACACCTTC. Translation: CASSPQGLLGEAGYTF.

The chain employs TRBV20-1 and TRBJ2-7, with D possibly matching TRBD1 (6 bases). V dropped 7 bases and J dropped 7 bases, with 20 bases sitting between them. Germline V CDR1 and CDR2: DFQATT, SNEGSKA (reference sequence). The CDR3 runs to 13 residues. The CDR3 sequence is CSVERGGLGEQYF. The CDR3 DNA reads as TGCAGTGTAGAGAGAGGGGGTTTGGGAGAGCAGTACTTC.

The chain links TRBV9 to TRBJ2-1, with a possible D match to TRBD2 (6 bases). The CDR3 runs 17 residues. V lost 0 bases, J lost 0 bases, and 13 bases lay in between. CDR1 and CDR2 from the germline V gene are SGDLS and YYNGEE. In nucleotides, the CDR3 is TGTGCCAGCAGCGTAGGACTGGTGGGGGGCTCCTACAATGAGCAGTTCTTC. Translating it yields CASSVGLVGGSYNEQFF.

This clonotype turned up a few times. The chain links TRBV20-1 to TRBJ2-4, with D hard to call. Germline V gene lookup returns CDR1 DFQATT and CDR2 SNEGSKA (reference sequence). V was shortened by 3 bases and J by 8 bases, with 11 bases between the two germline ends. The CDR3 spans 12 residues. The CDR3 loop reads CSARGTADIQYF. As DNA, the CDR3 is TGCAGTGCTAGGGGCACCGCGGACATTCAGTACTTC.

This clonotype was observed once. The CDR3 nucleotides read TGTGCCAGCAGTCGGAGGACGACCGGGGAGCTGTTTTTT. It yields the protein CASSRRTTGELFF. The chain employs TRBV12-3 or TRBV12-4 and TRBJ2-2; D perhaps matches TRBD2 (5 bases). V was pared by 5 bases and J by 5 bases, with 9 bases between. The CDR3 is 13 residues long.

The rearrangement uses TRBV2 and TRBJ2-1, with 8 bases aligning to TRBD2. Germline V gene data show CDR1 as SNHLY and CDR2 as FYNNEI. This CDR3 region has 13 residues. With 8 bases clipped from V and 4 bases from J, the junction kept 4 bases outside the gene matches. CDR3 in amino acids: CASGLAIYNEQFF. In nucleotides, the CDR3 is TGTGCCAGCGGACTAGCAATATACAATGAGCAGTTCTTC.

V is TRBV6-2 or TRBV6-3 and J is TRBJ2-7; no definite D call. The V gene's germline CDR1 is MNHEY and CDR2 SVGEGT. V lost 2 bases, J lost 0 bases, and 11 bases lay in between. This CDR3 region has 15 residues. CDR3 coding DNA: TGTGCCAGCAGTTACATACTGATCAGCTCCTACGAGCAGTACTTC. This gives the protein CASSYILISSYEQYF.

The CDR3 DNA is TGTGCCAGCAGCCCGGTAGCGGGAGCGCCAGATACGCAGTATTTT. Its translation: CASSPVAGAPDTQYF. This sequence joins TRBV7-2 and TRBJ2-3, with TRBD2 matching 9 bases. Germline CDR1 reads SGHTA; CDR2 reads FQGNSA. Germline trimming cut 5 bases from V and 4 bases from J; bases unmatched to any gene: 7. The CDR3 is 15 amino acids. The full variable domain, its missing parts supplied by reference TRBV7-2 and TRBJ2-3, is GAGVSQSPSNKVTEKGKDVELRCDPISGHTALYWYRQSLGQGLEFLIYFQGNSAPDKSGLPSDRFSAERTGGSVSTLTIQRTQQEDSAVYLCASSPVAGAPDTQYFGPGTRLTVL.

This clonotype was seen a few times. V is TRBV2 and J is TRBJ2-5, with a possible D match to TRBD2 (6 bases). Trimming pared 4 bases from V and 11 bases from J, leaving 14 bases between. This CDR3 has 12 amino acids. CDR1 and CDR2 from the germline V gene are SNHLY and FYNNEI. The CDR3 coding sequence is TGTGCCAGCAGTGGTCTAGCGTTGGAGCAGTACTTC. Translated: CASSGLALEQYF.

This clonotype came up a few times. The rearrangement links TRBV3-1 to TRBJ1-5, with D unclear. Per the germline V gene, CDR1 is LGHDT and CDR2 is YNNKEL (reference sequence). The CDR3 has 14 amino acids. Trimming removed 1 base from V and 6 bases from J, with 10 bases in between. The CDR3 nucleotides read TGTGCCAGCAGCCAAGTTGGGGTCGGTCAGCCCCAGCATTTT. This codes for CASSQVGVGQPQHF.